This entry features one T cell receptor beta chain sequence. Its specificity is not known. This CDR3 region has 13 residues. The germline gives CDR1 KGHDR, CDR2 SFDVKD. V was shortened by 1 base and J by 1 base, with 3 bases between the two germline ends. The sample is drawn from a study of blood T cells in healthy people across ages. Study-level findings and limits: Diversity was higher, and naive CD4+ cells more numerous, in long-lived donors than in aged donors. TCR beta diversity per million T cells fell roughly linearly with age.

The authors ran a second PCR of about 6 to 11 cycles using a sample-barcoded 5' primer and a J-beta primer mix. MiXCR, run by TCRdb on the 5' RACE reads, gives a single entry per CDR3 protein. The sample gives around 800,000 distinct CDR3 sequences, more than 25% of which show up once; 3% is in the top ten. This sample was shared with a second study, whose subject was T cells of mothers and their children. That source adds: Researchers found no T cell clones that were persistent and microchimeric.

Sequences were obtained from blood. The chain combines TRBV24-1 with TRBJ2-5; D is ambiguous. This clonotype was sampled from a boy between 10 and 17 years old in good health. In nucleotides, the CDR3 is TGTGCCACCAGTGATTTCCCCCAAGAGACCCAGTACTTC. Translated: CATSDFPQETQYF.